This TCR beta chain was retrieved from a study of T cells after yellow fever vaccination. Universal primer sites and UMIs were introduced during 5'RACE template-switching synthesis of TCR cDNA. One entry per CDR3 protein results from TCRdb running MiXCR on the 5' RACE reads. The sample records 400,000 or so distinct CDR3 sequences, around 20% being singletons. The sequencing used PBMCs, collected before the yellow fever booster vaccination. This clonotype was sampled from a man aged 18 to 30 who received the YFV17D yellow fever vaccine.

CDR3 in amino acids: CASSLPGLETQYF. CDR3 bases: TGTGCCAGCAGCTTACCCGGTCTAGAGACCCAGTACTTC. The rearrangement uses TRBV7-2 and TRBJ2-5; D gene ambiguous. V lost 2 bases and J 4 bases, leaving 8 bases between the germline ends. Germline V gene data show CDR1 as SGHTA and CDR2 as FQGNSA. The CDR3 covers 13 residues.